The sequence of this T cell receptor (beta chain) was determined in a study of OX40 agonist ivuxolimab in advanced cancers. Study-wide results and caveats: Both blood CD4+ and CD8+ T cells showed clonal growth by week 6 at 0.1 to 3.0 mg/kg.

The length of the CDR3 is 14 residues. Germline V gene lookup returns CDR1 MNHNY and CDR2 SVGAGI (reference sequence). V gave up 4 bases and J gave up 1 base, with 11 bases separating them. The table came from immunoSEQ multiplex PCR; TCRdb's copy has only in-frame clones and leaves some out. Among 65,000 to 85,000 clones listed, roughly 86% were seen once. This clone has just one count. Its antigen remains unidentified. The chain combines TRBV6-6 with TRBJ2-7, with D maybe TRBD2 (5 bases). The receptor was derived from an adult with an advanced solid tumor such as melanoma, head and neck, liver or kidney cancer. The sequenced sample was CD4+ or CD8+ T cells sorted from blood, obtained in a trial of the OX40 agonist ivuxolimab. CDR3 nucleotide sequence: TGTGCCAGCAGTTCCCGGGAAGAATCCTACGAGCAGTACTTC. This codes for CASSSREESYEQYF.